This T cell receptor (beta chain) originates from a study of Ad26.COV2.S vaccination and SARS-CoV-2 variants. Remarks on this clone: What it recognizes is unknown.

CDR1 and CDR2 from the germline V gene are SGDLS and YYNGEE. This CDR3 has 16 residues. Trimming pared 0 bases from V and 0 bases from J, leaving 10 bases between. Libraries were prepared by immunoSEQ multiplex PCR; TCRdb keeps only in-frame clonotypes and omits some of them. Of about 330,000 clones listed, 85% to 90% are singletons. Study results and limitations: Vaccinated individuals (as opposed to placebo recipients) had higher spike-specific TCR breadth.

Treatment meaning: around 19 received Ad26.COV2.S at low or high dose, single or two shots; about 5 received placebo; per-sample allocation not given. Sample collection was performed on day 63 after the first vaccine or placebo injection. Wuhan-strain SARS-CoV-2 spike was expressed by the Ad26 vector that made up the vaccine. Sequencing used peripheral blood, obtained in a trial of Ad26.COV2.S vaccine versus placebo. The J gene is TRBJ2-1, the V gene TRBV9, with D perhaps being TRBD1 or TRBD2 (5 bases each). The clonotype comes from a person between 18 and 65 years old who received the Ad26.COV2.S COVID-19 vaccine or a placebo. The CDR3 spells CASSVVGASSYNEQFF. The CDR3 nucleotides are TGTGCCAGCAGCGTAGTCGGGGCCAGCTCCTACAATGAGCAGTTCTTC.